Presented here are 12 T cell receptor beta chains from one specimen sequenced in a study of Ad26.COV2.S vaccination and SARS-CoV-2 variants. Treatment specified: about 20 received Ad26.COV2.S at low or high dose, single or two shots; roughly 5 received placebo; per-sample allocation not given. Specimens were obtained on day 63 following the first vaccine or placebo injection. Using immunoSEQ multiplex PCR, the repertoire was profiled, and TCRdb retains in-frame clones only, with some absent. The sample carries 350,000 to 500,000 clones, 85% to 90% recorded once. This specimen consisted of peripheral blood, obtained in a trial of Ad26.COV2.S vaccine versus placebo. These receptors all come from a person aged 18-65 years who received the Ad26.COV2.S COVID-19 vaccine or a placebo.

The chain joins TRBV28 to TRBJ1-5; D is perhaps TRBD1 (5 bases). Germline lookup yields CDR1 MDHEN and CDR2 SYDVKM. This CDR3 contains 14 residues. V gave up 5 bases and J gave up 5 bases, with 13 bases separating them. CDR3 sequence: CASSKPWGDQPQHF. CDR3 nucleotide sequence: TGTGCCAGCAGTAAACCCTGGGGGGATCAGCCCCAGCATTTT.

CDR3 sequence reads: CASSYPSGGPDTQYF. The DNA of the CDR3 is TGTGCCAGCAGTTACCCTAGCGGGGGCCCAGATACGCAGTATTTT. The J gene is TRBJ2-3, the V gene TRBV6-6, with 10 bases that match TRBD2. CDR1 is MNHNY, CDR2 SVGAGI, per germline (reference sequence). The CDR3 contains 15 residues. After removal of 2 bases from V and 4 bases from J, the junction contained 3 bases not matched to a gene.

The chain uses TRBV27 and TRBJ1-5; possible D gene TRBD1, 6 bases. CDR1 and CDR2 (germline): MNHEY, SMNVEV (reference sequence). V was trimmed by 5 bases and J by 3 bases, leaving 8 bases between them. CDR3 size: 13 residues. DNA for the CDR3: TGTGCCAGCAGTCGGACAGACAATCAGCCCCAGCATTTT. Translating it yields CASSRTDNQPQHF.

CDR3 DNA sequence: TGTGCCATCAGTGAGTTTGGGACAGGGGGCACTGAAGCTTTCTTT. It translates to CAISEFGTGGTEAFF. The chain employs TRBV10-3 and TRBJ1-1; 11 nucleotides match TRBD1. Looked up from germline, CDR1 is ENHRY and CDR2 is SYGVKD. V lost 1 base and J lost 4; bases outside the gene matches: 2. The CDR3 has 15 residues.

The chain combines TRBV28 with TRBJ2-7; TRBD2 matches 7 bases. J gave up 2 bases and V 6 bases, and 1 base lay outside the gene matches. In germline, CDR1 is MDHEN, CDR2 SYDVKM. The CDR3 sequence is 12 residues long. CDR3 in amino acids: CASRTSPYEQYF. In DNA form, the CDR3 reads TGTGCCAGCAGGACTAGCCCCTACGAGCAGTACTTC.

Comment on this clone: Other DNA sequences in this sample translate to the same CDR3. The J gene is TRBJ1-2, the V gene TRBV28; TRBD1 aligns across 9 bases. The CDR3 contains 14 residues. V dropped 2 bases and J dropped 5; count of bases not matched to a gene: 3. Germline V gene lookup returns CDR1 MDHEN and CDR2 SYDVKM. The CDR3 loop reads CASSLGDRVYGYTF. In DNA form, the CDR3 reads TGTGCCAGCAGTTTAGGGGACAGGGTATATGGCTACACCTTC.

The rearrangement joins TRBV2 to TRBJ2-3; no firm D call. The V end lost 5 bases, the J end lost 10 bases, and 13 bases lay between the germline ends. Germline V gives CDR1 SNHLY, CDR2 FYNNEI. The CDR3 consists of 12 residues. The CDR3 region has the DNA TGTGCCAGCAGTCCTTCCCCCTACGCGCAGTATTTT. It specifies CASSPSPYAQYF. The whole variable domain, filled in from reference TRBV2 and TRBJ2-3, reads EPEVTQTPSHQVTQMGQEVILRCVPISNHLYFYWYRQILGQKVEFLVSFYNNEISEKSEIFDDQFSVERPDGSNFTLKIRSTKLEDSAMYFCASSPSPYAQYFGPGTRLTVL.

This clone was found once. The gene calls are TRBV6-5 and TRBJ1-1, with D maybe TRBD1 (5 bases). V was clipped by 6 bases and J by 8 bases, with 19 bases between them. This CDR3 contains 14 residues. The germline V gene has CDR1 MNHEY and CDR2 SVGAGI. Here the CDR3 DNA reads TGTGCCAGCAGCCGCGGGACTCTCTTTAAGGAAGCTTTCTTT. Its protein product is CASSRGTLFKEAFF.

The J gene is TRBJ1-1, the V gene TRBV19; D is ambiguous. Germline CDR1 reads LNHDA; CDR2 reads SQIVND (reference sequence). The CDR3 totals 14 residues. The ends were cut back, 5 bases at V and 1 base at J, with 11 bases in the middle. The CDR3 protein is CASSPDFRNTEAFF. CDR3 coding DNA: TGTGCCAGTAGTCCGGACTTCAGGAACACTGAAGCTTTCTTT.

The CDR3 reads CASSGGVGQETQYF. The DNA of the CDR3 is TGTGCCAGCTCCGGAGGAGTCGGCCAAGAGACCCAGTACTTC. The chain joins TRBV18 to TRBJ2-5; tentatively, D is TRBD2 (5 bases). The CDR3 length is 14 residues. Germline-derived CDR1 and CDR2 are KGHSH and LQKENI. V was clipped by 6 bases and J by 1 base, with 12 bases between them.

This chain joins TRBV6-5 and TRBJ2-3; TRBD2 might be the D (6 bases). This CDR3 spans 15 amino acids. Germline V CDR1 and CDR2: MNHEY, SVGAGI. Trimming stripped 6 bases from V and 6 bases from J, with 19 bases between. CDR3 region: CASSLVRDWGDTQYF. CDR3 DNA sequence: TGTGCCAGCAGCCTCGTCCGGGACTGGGGGGATACGCAGTATTTT.

This chain connects TRBV19 to TRBJ2-2, with 7 bases identical to TRBD1. Per the germline V gene, CDR1 is LNHDA and CDR2 is SQIVND (reference sequence). With 1 base clipped from V and 4 bases from J, the junction kept 6 bases outside the gene matches. CDR3 length: 16 amino acids. As DNA, the CDR3 is TGTGCCAGTAGTATAGTAGGCAGGGGGTCCACCGGGGAGCTGTTTTTT. This codes for CASSIVGRGSTGELFF.